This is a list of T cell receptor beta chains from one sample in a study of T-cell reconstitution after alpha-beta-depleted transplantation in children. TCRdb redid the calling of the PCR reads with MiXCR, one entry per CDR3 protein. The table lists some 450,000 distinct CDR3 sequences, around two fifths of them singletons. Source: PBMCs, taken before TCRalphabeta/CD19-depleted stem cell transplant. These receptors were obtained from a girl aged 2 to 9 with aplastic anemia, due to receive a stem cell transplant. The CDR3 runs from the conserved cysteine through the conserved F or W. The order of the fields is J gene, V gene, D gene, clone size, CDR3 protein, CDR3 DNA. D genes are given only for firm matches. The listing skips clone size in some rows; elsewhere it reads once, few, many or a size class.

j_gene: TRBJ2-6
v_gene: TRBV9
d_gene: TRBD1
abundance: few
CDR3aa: CASSVGQGASSGANVLTF
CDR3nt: TGTGCCAGCAGCGTAGGTCAGGGGGCCTCCTCTGGGGCCAACGTCCTGACTTTC

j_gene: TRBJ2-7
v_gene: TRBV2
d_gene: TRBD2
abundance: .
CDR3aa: CASSAREGHREQYF
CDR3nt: TGTGCCAGCAGTGCGAGGGAGGGGCACCGCGAGCAGTACTTC

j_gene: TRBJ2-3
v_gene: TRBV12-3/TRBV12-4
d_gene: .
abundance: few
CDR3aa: CASTPSQGPTDTQYF
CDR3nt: TGTGCCAGCACCCCGAGCCAGGGGCCCACAGATACGCAGTATTTT

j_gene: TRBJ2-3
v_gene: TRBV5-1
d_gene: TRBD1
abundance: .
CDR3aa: CASSQGQGKADTQYF
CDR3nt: TGCGCCAGCAGCCAGGGACAGGGGAAGGCAGATACGCAGTATTTT

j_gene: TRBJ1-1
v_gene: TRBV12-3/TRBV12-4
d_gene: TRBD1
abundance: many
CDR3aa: CASSFNQGANTEAFF
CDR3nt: TGTGCCAGCAGTTTTAACCAGGGGGCGAACACTGAAGCTTTCTTT

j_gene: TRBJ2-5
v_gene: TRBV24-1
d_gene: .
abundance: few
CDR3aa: CATSDPRGGEETQYF
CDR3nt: TGTGCCACCAGTGACCCCAGGGGGGGCGAGGAGACCCAGTACTTC

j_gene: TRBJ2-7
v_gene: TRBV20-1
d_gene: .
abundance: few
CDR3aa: CSARWGEDYEQYF
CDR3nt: TGCAGTGCTAGATGGGGGGAGGACTACGAGCAGTACTTC

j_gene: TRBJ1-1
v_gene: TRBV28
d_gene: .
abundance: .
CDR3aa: CASNSLEANTEAFF
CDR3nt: TGTGCCAGCAACTCCCTGGAGGCGAACACTGAAGCTTTCTTT

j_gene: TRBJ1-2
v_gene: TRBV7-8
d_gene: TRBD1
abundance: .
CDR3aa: CASSSSGTGRKNGYTF
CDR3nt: TGTGCCAGCAGCAGCTCCGGGACAGGGCGAAAGAATGGCTACACCTTC

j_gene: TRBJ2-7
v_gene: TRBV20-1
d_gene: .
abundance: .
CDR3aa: CSARDPISKSSYEQYF
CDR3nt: TGCAGTGCTAGAGATCCCATTTCCAAGAGCTCCTACGAGCAGTACTTC

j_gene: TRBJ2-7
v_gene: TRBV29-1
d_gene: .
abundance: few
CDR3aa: CSPGRSSYEQYF
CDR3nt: TGCTCCCCGGGCAGGAGCTCCTACGAGCAGTACTTC

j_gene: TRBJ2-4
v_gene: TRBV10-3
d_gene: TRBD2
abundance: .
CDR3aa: CAISEAGAKNIQYF
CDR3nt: TGTGCCATCAGTGAAGCGGGGGCCAAAAACATTCAGTACTTC

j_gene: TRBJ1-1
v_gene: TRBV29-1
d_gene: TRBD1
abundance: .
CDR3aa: CSVEDGTGAPEAFF
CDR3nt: TGCAGCGTTGAAGATGGGACAGGGGCCCCTGAAGCTTTCTTT

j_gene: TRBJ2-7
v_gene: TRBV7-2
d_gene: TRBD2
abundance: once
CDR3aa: CASSGGVDGLPFYEQYF
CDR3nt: TGTGCCAGCAGCGGGGGGGTGGACGGCCTTCCCTTTTACGAGCAGTACTTC

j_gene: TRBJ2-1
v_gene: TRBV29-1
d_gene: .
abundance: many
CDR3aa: CSIPGPQEQFF
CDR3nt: TGCAGCATACCGGGGCCTCAGGAGCAGTTCTTC

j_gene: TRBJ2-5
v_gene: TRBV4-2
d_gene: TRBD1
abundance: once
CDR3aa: CASSPQTGGLSLQETQYF
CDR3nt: TGTGCCAGCAGCCCCCAGACAGGGGGCCTTTCCCTTCAAGAGACCCAGTACTTC

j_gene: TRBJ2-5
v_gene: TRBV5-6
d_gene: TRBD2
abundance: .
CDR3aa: CASSLSSGANSETQYF
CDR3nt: TGTGCCAGCAGCTTGAGTAGCGGGGCCAACTCAGAGACCCAGTACTTC

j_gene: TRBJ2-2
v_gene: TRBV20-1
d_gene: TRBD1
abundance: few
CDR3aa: CSARISRQGNTGELFF
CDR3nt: TGCAGTGCTAGAATATCCCGACAGGGCAACACCGGGGAGCTGTTTTTT

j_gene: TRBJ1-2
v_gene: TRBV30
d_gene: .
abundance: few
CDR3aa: CAWSVSAGSGGYTF
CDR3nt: TGTGCCTGGAGTGTATCGGCAGGGAGTGGTGGCTACACCTTC

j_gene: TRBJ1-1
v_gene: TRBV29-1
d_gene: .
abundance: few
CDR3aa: CSVEDGPEAFF
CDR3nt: TGCAGCGTTGAAGACGGTCCTGAAGCTTTCTTT

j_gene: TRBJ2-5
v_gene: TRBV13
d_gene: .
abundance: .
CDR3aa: CASSPAKGSQETQYF
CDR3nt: TGTGCCAGCAGCCCGGCGAAGGGATCACAAGAGACCCAGTACTTC

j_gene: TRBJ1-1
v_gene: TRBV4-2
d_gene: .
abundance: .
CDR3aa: CASSFRWDTEAFF
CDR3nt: TGTGCCAGCAGCTTCCGTTGGGACACTGAAGCTTTCTTT